The rows below give T cell receptor beta chains drawn from one sample of a study of shared clonotypes between healthy human individuals. The method was immunoSEQ multiplex PCR; TCRdb's version includes in-frame clones alone and lacks a portion of them. This table holds 600,000 or so clones, about 98% found once. Sequenced sample: naive CD8+ T cells sorted from blood. The receptor set was obtained from a man aged 25 to 40 in good health. Each CDR3 is given with its conserved first and last residue. D genes are given only for firm matches. Part of the rows lack a size; the others show once, few, many or a class for expanded clones.

abundance,d_gene,v_gene,j_gene,CDR3nt,CDR3aa
.,TRBD2,TRBV9,TRBJ2-1,TGTGCCGTAGACCTAGCGGACAATGAGCAGTTCTTC,CAVDLADNEQFF
.,.,TRBV7-9,TRBJ1-4,TGTGCCAGCAGCTCCACGGGACTGGAAAAACTGTTTTTT,CASSSTGLEKLFF
.,TRBD2,TRBV6-1,TRBJ2-7,TGTGCCAGCAGTGTACAAGCGGGATACGAGCAGTACTTC,CASSVQAGYEQYF
.,.,TRBV14,TRBJ2-7,TGTGCCAGCAGCCAAGAAGGGGTTAATTACGAGCAGTACTTC,CASSQEGVNYEQYF
.,.,TRBV10-2,TRBJ2-5,TGCGCCAGCAGTGAGTTGACCGAGGCGGAGACCCAGTACTTC,CASSELTEAETQYF
.,.,TRBV28,TRBJ2-5,TGTGCCAGCAGCTCCTTGGAGTTGGGGCAAGAGACCCAGTACTTC,CASSSLELGQETQYF
.,.,TRBV11-2,TRBJ2-5,TGTGCCAGCAGCTTTATAAGGGACACAATCCAAGAGACCCAGTACTTC,CASSFIRDTIQETQYF
once,.,TRBV14,TRBJ2-2,TGTGCCAGCAGCCCCGGCTACGGGGAGCTGTTTTTT,CASSPGYGELFF
.,TRBD1,TRBV27,TRBJ1-5,TGTGCCAGCAGCCGAGACAGGGGGGCGTATCAGCCCCAGCATTTT,CASSRDRGAYQPQHF
.,.,TRBV27,TRBJ2-1,TGTGCCAGCAGTTTACAGGGCGAATACCTCAATGAGCAGTTCTTC,CASSLQGEYLNEQFF
.,TRBD2,TRBV28,TRBJ2-3,TGTGCCAGCAGTCCACGACTAGCGGTCACAGATACGCAGTATTTT,CASSPRLAVTDTQYF
once,.,TRBV7-7,TRBJ2-2,TGTGCCAGCAGCTTGGGGGTACAGACCGGGGAGCTGTTTTTT,CASSLGVQTGELFF
.,.,TRBV15,TRBJ2-1,TGTGCCACCACGGGGTTTAATGAGCAGTTCTTC,CATTGFNEQFF
.,TRBD1,TRBV5-1,TRBJ2-1,TGCGCCAGCAGCGAAGGACAGGTTATCGATGAGCAGTTCTTC,CASSEGQVIDEQFF
.,.,TRBV7-9,TRBJ1-1,TGTGCCAGCAGCTCGCCAGGGTCCACTGAAGCTTTCTTT,CASSSPGSTEAFF
.,.,TRBV29-1,TRBJ2-2,TGCAGCGTTCAAGGGTTTAGGGGTAACACCGGGGAGCTGTTTTTT,CSVQGFRGNTGELFF